This T cell receptor beta chain was found in a study of CD8 T cells in ankylosing spondylitis. This clonotype has just a few counts. What it binds is not known. CDR3 size: 13 residues. Per the germline V gene, CDR1 is SGHTA and CDR2 is FQGNSA. The germline V and J ends were trimmed by 1 base and 8 bases, with 9 bases remaining between them. Study-level results: From matched ankylosing spondylitis synovial fluid, disease-linked clones were reportedly recovered at significantly enriched levels. Peripheral blood held disease-linked clones only at relatively low frequency, and these were CD8+. Ankylosing spondylitis blood appeared to be characterized by a TCR beta motif of about eight highly homologous variants.

Each CDR3 protein is one row after TCRdb ran MiXCR on the 5' RACE reads. This sample has some 800,000 distinct CDR3 sequences, with 12% found just once. This TCR came from a male donor with ankylosing spondylitis. Sequenced: blood, either unsorted or a sorted T cell fraction (not recorded which). The V gene is TRBV7-2, the J gene TRBJ2-4; D is perhaps TRBD2 (6 bases). The CDR3 DNA reads TGTGCCAGCAGCTTAGGGTGGGGGGACATTCAGTACTTC. Its protein is CASSLGWGDIQYF.